Listed below are T cell receptor beta chains from one sample, sequenced in a study of T-cell memory formation after mild COVID-19. One entry per CDR3 protein, called by TCRdb with MiXCR from the 5' RACE reads. The table includes about 200,000 distinct CDR3 sequences, around 8.8% detected once. Sample: PBMCs or a T cell subset sorted from them (not recorded which). The receptors stem from a man aged 18 to 35 who had mild COVID-19 (a few samples of this study predate the infection). Cell type and time point are not known. CDR3s include the opening cysteine and the closing phenylalanine or tryptophan. A D gene is named only where the DNA matches it firmly. Part of the rows lack a size; the others show once, few, many or a class for expanded clones.

>TRBJ1-5|few|TRBV2|-
TGTGCCAGCAGTGAAGCTGGCAGGGACCAGCCCCAGCATTTT
CASSEAGRDQPQHF
>TRBJ2-5|few|TRBV18|TRBD1
TGTGCCAGCTCACAAGGACAGGACATTCAGACCCAGTACTTC
CASSQGQDIQTQYF
>TRBJ2-3|once|TRBV7-6|-
TGTGCCAGCAGCTTATTCGGCTCCTCCGCAGATACGCAGTATTTT
CASSLFGSSADTQYF
>TRBJ1-5|many|TRBV19|-
TGTGCCAGTAGTATACAGATTAGCAATCAGCCCCAGCATTTT
CASSIQISNQPQHF
>TRBJ2-4|-|TRBV10-3|-
TGTGCCATCATCGCCTCAAATTCCAAAAACATTCAGTACTTC
CAIIASNSKNIQYF
>TRBJ1-1|few|TRBV6-2/TRBV6-3|-
TGTGCCAGCAGTTACGGAATGGGACGGGGTGAAGCTTTCTTT
CASSYGMGRGEAFF
>TRBJ1-1|-|TRBV7-9|-
TGTGCCAGCAGCTTAGCGACAGTAAACACTGAAGCTTTCTTT
CASSLATVNTEAFF
>TRBJ2-3|many|TRBV6-4|-
TGTGCCAGCAGTGCTCAGGGTCGGACAGATACGCAGTATTTT
CASSAQGRTDTQYF
>TRBJ1-1|many|TRBV3-1|-
TGTGCCAGCAGCCAAGTGACCGGACAAGCCTATGAAGCTTTCTTT
CASSQVTGQAYEAFF
>TRBJ2-7|-|TRBV12-3/TRBV12-4|-
TGTGCCAGCACCCGGGACGGAGTCTCCTACGAGCAGTACTTC
CASTRDGVSYEQYF
>TRBJ2-1|many|TRBV6-5|-
TGTGCCAGCAGCACCACCCTGTACAATGAGCAGTTCTTC
CASSTTLYNEQFF
>TRBJ1-2|few|TRBV29-1|-
TGCAGCGCCCTTTCCGGCAGGGGCGAAGGCTACACCTTC
CSALSGRGEGYTF
>TRBJ2-5|few|TRBV18|TRBD1
TGTGCCAGCTCACCGGACAGGGGGCAGACCCAGTACTTC
CASSPDRGQTQYF
>TRBJ1-1|-|TRBV5-5|-
TGTGCCAGCAGCTTGAACCCCATTGGGGGCACTGAAGCTTTCTTT
CASSLNPIGGTEAFF
>TRBJ2-1|many|TRBV6-5|-
TGTGCCAGCAGTTACTCAGGGAGCTCCTACAATGAGCAGTTCTTC
CASSYSGSSYNEQFF
>TRBJ2-5|few|TRBV12-3/TRBV12-4|-
TGTGCCAGCAGTTTGGGGCCGTTCGGGAAGACCCAGTACTTC
CASSLGPFGKTQYF
>TRBJ1-1|-|TRBV7-9|TRBD1
TGTGCCAGCATCGAGGGGGCCGGCGCTGAAGCTTTCTTT
CASIEGAGAEAFF
>TRBJ2-2|-|TRBV7-9|-
TGTGCCCTTCGGGACACCGGGGAGCTGTTTTTT
CALRDTGELFF
>TRBJ2-1|few|TRBV4-3|TRBD2
TGCGCCAGCACAAGCGGGACTAACAATGAGCAGTTCTTC
CASTSGTNNEQFF
>TRBJ2-1|few|TRBV9|TRBD1
TGTGCCAGCAGGGGTTCTGGACAGGGAGGAAATGAGCAGTTCTTC
CASRGSGQGGNEQFF
>TRBJ1-3|many|TRBV5-1|-
TGCGCCAGCAGCCCGGGGGAAGGCGGAAACACCATATATTTT
CASSPGEGGNTIYF
>TRBJ2-3|few|TRBV5-1|TRBD2
TGCGCCAGCAACGGCGGGGGTTACACAGATACGCAGTATTTT
CASNGGGYTDTQYF
>TRBJ1-1|many|TRBV7-6|-
TGTGCCAGCACCAGCCAGGAAGGGATTTACACTGAAGCTTTCTTT
CASTSQEGIYTEAFF
>TRBJ2-3|many|TRBV9|TRBD2
TGTGCCAGCAGCGGCTTAGCGGGGGGGTTCACAGATACGCAGTATTTT
CASSGLAGGFTDTQYF
>TRBJ2-3|many|TRBV3-1|-
TGTGCCAGCAGCCGGTCGGGGAGCACAGATACGCAGTATTTT
CASSRSGSTDTQYF
>TRBJ2-3|few|TRBV20-1|TRBD2
TGCAGTGCCCGAGCGGGGAGCACAGATACGCAGTATTTT
CSARAGSTDTQYF
>TRBJ1-1|many|TRBV25-1|-
TGTGCCACCGTACCTCCGGGACGGGCGAACACTGAAGCTTTCTTT
CATVPPGRANTEAFF
>TRBJ2-7|-|TRBV5-5|TRBD1
TGTGCCAGCAGACAACCAGGGGGTAGATACGAGCAGTACTTC
CASRQPGGRYEQYF
>TRBJ2-7|many|TRBV5-1|TRBD1
TGCGCCAGCAGCCCCAAAGTGACAGGGGGAGGCTACGAGCAGTACTTC
CASSPKVTGGGYEQYF
>TRBJ1-5|-|TRBV5-1|-
TGCGCCAGCAGCTTCGCCGGGACGGTAGGACAGCCCCAGCATTTT
CASSFAGTVGQPQHF
>TRBJ2-5|few|TRBV24-1|-
TGTGCCACCAGTGATTCCGGGGGCCCAGGGGAGACCCAGTACTTC
CATSDSGGPGETQYF